The 24 T cell receptor beta chains given below trace back to one sample, sequenced in a study of blood T cell repertoires in COVID-19. Sequencing was performed with immunoSEQ multiplex PCR; in TCRdb, only in-frame clones are kept and a portion is missing. The sample includes about 260,000 clones, over 75% of them seen just once. Material for sequencing was PBMCs or T cells enriched from blood (not recorded which). These receptors were obtained from a woman aged 40 to 49 who had been exposed to COVID-19.

The V call is TRBV7-3, the J call TRBJ1-2; D remains unclear. CDR1 and CDR2 (germline): SGHTA, FQGTGA. CDR3 size: 14 residues. The V end was cut by 7 bases, the J end by 9 bases, with 21 bases between. CDR3 sequence (DNA): TGTGCCAGCAAACTCGATGCAGGAAGAACCAGCTACACCTTC. Amino acid sequence: CASKLDAGRTSYTF.

This clone appeared once. The chain uses TRBV24-1 and TRBJ2-5, with a possible D match to TRBD1 (6 bases). The V end lost 7 bases, the J end lost 4 bases, and 12 bases lay between the germline ends. The germline gives CDR1 KGHDR, CDR2 SFDVKD. The CDR3 runs to 13 residues. DNA of the CDR3: TGTGCCACCAGCAACAGGGCGGGAGAGACCCAGTACTTC. It yields the protein CATSNRAGETQYF.

In DNA, the CDR3 is TGTGCCAGCAGCTTACAGGGGGCGCAGGAGACCCAGTACTTC. As protein: CASSLQGAQETQYF. The chain uses TRBV2 and TRBJ2-5; 9 bases fit TRBD1. V trimming: 6 bases; J trimming: 5 bases; junction bases outside the gene matches: 7. Germline CDR1 reads SNHLY; CDR2 reads FYNNEI. The length of the CDR3 is 14 residues.

The chain uses TRBV9 and TRBJ2-7, with TRBD1 identical over 8 bases. The V gene end was trimmed by 3 bases and the J gene end by 3 bases; junction bases not matched to a gene: 5. Germline V gene sequence: CDR1 SGDLS, CDR2 YYNGEE. The CDR3 contains 14 residues. CDR3 DNA: TGTGCCAGCAGCGCGGGACAGGACTTCTACGAGCAGTACTTC. Residues: CASSAGQDFYEQYF.

The chain is built from TRBV4-3 and TRBJ1-2; 8 bases are a match to TRBD1. J gave up 3 bases and V 2 bases, and 2 bases lay outside the gene matches. Germline values: CDR1 LGHNA, CDR2 YSLEER. This CDR3 is 14 amino acids long. The CDR3 DNA sequence: TGCGCCAGCAGCCAATTGACAGGGGACTATGGCTACACCTTC. This encodes CASSQLTGDYGYTF.

This clone was found once. V and J are TRBV4-3 and TRBJ1-2, with 7 positions matching TRBD1. Trimming cost V 1 base and J 10 bases; bases outside gene matches: 9. The CDR3 length is 14 residues. Germline assignment: CDR1 LGHNA and CDR2 YSLEER. The DNA of the CDR3 is TGCGCCAGCAGCCAAGTTGACAGGGCAATGGACTACACCTTC. Its translation: CASSQVDRAMDYTF.

This clone was detected only a few times. The J gene is TRBJ2-2, the V gene TRBV7-9; 7 nucleotides agree with TRBD1. CDR3 length equals 14 residues. Germline CDR1 and CDR2: SEHNR and FQNEAQ (reference sequence). Germline trimming cut 3 bases from V and 7 bases from J; bases unmatched to any gene: 5. CDR3: CASSFSGQVGELFF. CDR3 sequence (DNA): TGTGCCAGCAGCTTTTCTGGACAGGTCGGGGAGCTGTTTTTT.

The J gene is TRBJ2-1, the V gene TRBV19; 8 nucleotides align to TRBD2. The V gene's germline CDR1 is LNHDA and CDR2 SQIVND (reference sequence). V shed 3 bases, J shed 3 bases, and the junction held 4 bases outside the gene matches. This CDR3 comprises 15 residues. The CDR3: CASSMRRGVYNEQFF. CDR3 sequence (DNA): TGTGCCAGTAGTATGAGGCGGGGGGTCTACAATGAGCAGTTCTTC.

The rearrangement links TRBV7-6 to TRBJ1-1; the D gene is possibly TRBD1 (6 bases). Between the trimmed V and J ends, which lost 6 bases and 4 bases, there was a span of 9 bases. Germline lookup yields CDR1 SGHVS and CDR2 FNYEAQ. This CDR3 contains 12 residues. The CDR3: CASSTGLTEAFF. Here the CDR3 DNA reads TGTGCCAGCAGTACAGGGCTCACTGAAGCTTTCTTT. The variable domain in full, completed from reference TRBV7-6 and TRBJ1-1, reads GAGVSQSPRYKVTKRGQDVALRCDPISGHVSLYWYRQALGQGPEFLTYFNYEAQQDKSGLPNDRFSAERPEGSISTLTIQRTEQRDSAMYRCASSTGLTEAFFGQGTRLTVV.

This chain connects TRBV7-6 to TRBJ2-7, with unresolved D. The germline V gene encodes CDR1 SGHVS and CDR2 FNYEAQ. This CDR3 contains 13 residues. V lost 1 base to trimming and J lost 2 bases, with 6 bases between them. CDR3 sequence (DNA): TGTGCCAGCAGCTTAGAGCTGACCTACGAGCAGTACTTC. It encodes CASSLELTYEQYF.

The table lists this clone with a few counts. The J gene is TRBJ1-1, the V gene TRBV5-4; the match to TRBD1 covers 7 bases. J was trimmed by 6 bases and V by 4 bases; bases with no gene match: 9. CDR1 is SGHNT and CDR2 is YYREEE in the germline V gene (reference sequence). The CDR3 covers 14 residues. The CDR3 loop is CASSARDSTSEAFF. The CDR3 DNA follows: TGTGCCAGCAGCGCCCGGGACAGTACATCTGAAGCTTTCTTT.

The V call is TRBV5-4, the J call TRBJ2-5; possible D gene TRBD2, 6 bases. Germline CDR1 SGHNT, CDR2 YYREEE (reference sequence). V lost 7 bases and J 6 bases, leaving 16 bases between the germline ends. The CDR3 extends over 13 amino acids. In nucleotides, the CDR3 is TGTGCCAGCTCTGGGGCGGGGAGACAGACCCAGTACTTC. It is translated as CASSGAGRQTQYF.

The J gene is TRBJ1-1, the V gene TRBV28, with D tentatively TRBD1 (5 bases). V lost 5 bases and J 6 bases, leaving 16 bases between the germline ends. The CDR3 loop spans 14 amino acids. The V gene's germline CDR1 is MDHEN and CDR2 SYDVKM. Written as DNA, the CDR3 is TGTGCCAGCAGTGGGGGGATCGGGGTAGCTGAAGCTTTCTTT. The encoded protein is CASSGGIGVAEAFF. Full variable domain (rest looked up from reference TRBV28 and TRBJ1-1): DVKVTQSSRYLVKRTGEKVFLECVQDMDHENMFWYRQDPGLGLRLIYFSYDVKMKEKGDIPEGYSVSREKKERFSLILESASTNQTSMYLCASSGGIGVAEAFFGQGTRLTVV.

The CDR3 nucleotides read TGTGCCAGCAGCGTAGTATGGACTAGCGGTTACAATGAGCAGTTCTTC. Translating gives CASSVVWTSGYNEQFF. The V and J genes are TRBV9 and TRBJ2-1; 10 bases line up with TRBD2. The germline CDR1 and CDR2 sequences are SGDLS and YYNGEE. CDR3 length equals 16 residues. The trim removed 0 bases at V and 4 bases at J, leaving 4 bases unmatched. The full variable domain, completed using reference TRBV9 and TRBJ2-1, is DSGVTQTPKHLITATGQRVTLRCSPRSGDLSVYWYQQSLDQGLQFLIQYYNGEERAKGNILERFSAQQFPDLHSELNLSSLELGDSALYFCASSVVWTSGYNEQFFGPGTRLTVL.

The chain couples TRBV10-1 to TRBJ2-5; TRBD1 might be the D (5 bases). Germline V CDR1 and CDR2: WNHNN, SYGVQD (reference sequence). The CDR3 is 13 amino acids. V lost 2 bases and J lost 3, with 7 bases in between. CDR3 nucleotides: TGCGCCAGCAGTGAGGGGGCTAAAGAGACCCAGTACTTC. It specifies CASSEGAKETQYF.

Only one count was recorded for this clone. This chain uses TRBV5-1 with TRBJ1-4, with D unclear. The ends were cut back, 4 bases at V and 0 bases at J, with 10 bases in the middle. CDR3 length equals 15 residues. Looked up from germline, CDR1 is SGHRS and CDR2 is YFSETQ. CDR3 protein: CASSGGPSTNEKLFF. The DNA for the CDR3 is TGCGCCAGCAGCGGTGGGCCATCAACTAATGAAAAACTGTTTTTT.

The CDR3, as DNA: TGTGCCAGCAGCGTAGTGTATAAAAATGAAAAACTGTTTTTT. It translates to CASSVVYKNEKLFF. J is TRBJ1-4 and V is TRBV9; the D is unclear. Trimming pared 0 bases from V and 5 bases from J, leaving 8 bases between. The CDR3 totals 14 residues. Germline assignment: CDR1 SGDLS and CDR2 YYNGEE.

This chain links TRBV6-5 with TRBJ1-4, with D tentatively TRBD1 (5 bases). V lost 7 bases and J 14 bases, leaving 20 bases between the germline ends. Germline CDR1 is MNHEY and CDR2 is SVGAGI. The CDR3 length is 13 residues. The CDR3 nucleotides are TGTGCCAGCAATGCCTTCGACAGCGACGGGCTGTTTTTT. Protein sequence: CASNAFDSDGLFF.

The chain recombines TRBV7-9 with TRBJ1-2; 7 bases are a match to TRBD1. J lost 8 bases, V lost 6 bases, and 6 bases had no gene match. Looked up from germline, CDR1 is SEHNR and CDR2 is FQNEAQ (reference sequence). There are 12 residues in the CDR3. CDR3 in amino acids: CASRPSGGGYTF. The CDR3 coding sequence is TGTGCCAGCAGACCCTCAGGGGGGGGCTACACCTTC.

The sample holds one count of this clone. V and J are TRBV12-5 and TRBJ2-3; 7 nucleotides match TRBD1. CDR1 and CDR2 from the germline V gene are LGHNT and FRNRAP. The ends lost 8 bases at V and 5 bases at J; junction bases unmatched: 7. The CDR3 contains 13 residues. The CDR3 sequence: CASIGQAGDTQYF. DNA of the CDR3: TGTGCTAGTATCGGACAGGCAGGAGATACGCAGTATTTT.

The chain couples TRBV18 to TRBJ2-4; 8 bases line up with TRBD1. Germline V gene data show CDR1 as KGHSH and CDR2 as LQKENI. The V and J ends lost 5 bases and 5 bases, in that order; junction bases with no gene match: 2. The CDR3 has 13 residues. CDR3 loop: CASSSDRENIQYF. In DNA, the CDR3 is TGTGCCAGCTCATCGGACAGGGAAAACATTCAGTACTTC.

The chain combines TRBV19 with TRBJ1-5, with D tentatively TRBD1 (6 bases). The CDR3 runs 15 residues. Germline V gene sequence: CDR1 LNHDA, CDR2 SQIVND (reference sequence). The ends were cut back, 9 bases at V and 5 bases at J, with 20 bases in the middle. The CDR3 loop reads CARPSPHRVDQPQHF. The CDR3, as DNA: TGTGCCAGACCATCCCCCCACAGGGTGGATCAGCCCCAGCATTTT.

This clone was found once. The DNA of the CDR3 is TGTGCCAGCAGCTTAGGAAACTTCTATGGCTACACCTTC. Amino acid sequence: CASSLGNFYGYTF. The chain couples TRBV7-9 to TRBJ1-2; D remains ambiguous. There are 13 residues in the CDR3. Trimming pared 1 base from V and 4 bases from J, leaving 7 bases between. Germline lookup yields CDR1 SEHNR and CDR2 FQNEAQ (reference sequence).

The rearrangement links TRBV28 to TRBJ2-5; tentative D call: TRBD2 (6 bases). V was trimmed by 8 bases and J by 4 bases, leaving 14 bases between them. The CDR3 has 13 amino acids. From germline, CDR1 is MDHEN and CDR2 SYDVKM. CDR3 region: CASGGSSRETQYF. CDR3 DNA: TGTGCCAGCGGGGGGTCAAGTCGAGAGACCCAGTACTTC. The complete variable domain, with remaining parts taken from reference TRBV28 and TRBJ2-5, reads DVKVTQSSRYLVKRTGEKVFLECVQDMDHENMFWYRQDPGLGLRLIYFSYDVKMKEKGDIPEGYSVSREKKERFSLILESASTNQTSMYLCASGGSSRETQYFGPGTRLLVL.